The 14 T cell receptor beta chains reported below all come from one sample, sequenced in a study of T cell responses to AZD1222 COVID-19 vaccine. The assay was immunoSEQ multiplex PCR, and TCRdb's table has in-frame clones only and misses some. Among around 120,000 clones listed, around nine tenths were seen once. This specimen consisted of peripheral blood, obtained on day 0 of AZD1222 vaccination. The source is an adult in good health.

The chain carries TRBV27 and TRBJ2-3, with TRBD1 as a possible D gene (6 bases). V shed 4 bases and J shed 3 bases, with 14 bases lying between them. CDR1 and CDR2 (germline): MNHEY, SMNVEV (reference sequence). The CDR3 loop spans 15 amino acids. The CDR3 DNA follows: TGTGCCAGCAGTTCACAGGGTCGGGGTACAGATACGCAGTATTTT. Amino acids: CASSSQGRGTDTQYF.

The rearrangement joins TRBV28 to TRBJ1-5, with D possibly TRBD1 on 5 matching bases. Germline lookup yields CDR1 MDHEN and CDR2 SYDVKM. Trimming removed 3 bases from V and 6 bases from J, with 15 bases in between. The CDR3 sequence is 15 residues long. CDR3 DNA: TGTGCCAGCAGTTTGATGGCAGCGGGGCGTCAGCCCCAGCATTTT. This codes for CASSLMAAGRQPQHF. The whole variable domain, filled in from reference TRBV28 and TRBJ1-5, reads DVKVTQSSRYLVKRTGEKVFLECVQDMDHENMFWYRQDPGLGLRLIYFSYDVKMKEKGDIPEGYSVSREKKERFSLILESASTNQTSMYLCASSLMAAGRQPQHFGDGTRLSIL.

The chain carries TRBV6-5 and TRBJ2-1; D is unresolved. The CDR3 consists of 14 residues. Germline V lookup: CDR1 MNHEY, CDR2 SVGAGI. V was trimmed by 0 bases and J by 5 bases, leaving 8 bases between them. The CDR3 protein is CASSYSDSHNEQFF. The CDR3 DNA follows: TGTGCCAGCAGTTACTCCGACTCACACAATGAGCAGTTCTTC.

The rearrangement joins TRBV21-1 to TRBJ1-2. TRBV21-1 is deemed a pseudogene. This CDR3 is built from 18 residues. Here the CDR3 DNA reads TGTGCCAGCAGCAGCACCGGGACTCGGGAGAAGAATAACTATGGCTACACCTTC. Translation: CASSSTGTREKNNYGYTF.

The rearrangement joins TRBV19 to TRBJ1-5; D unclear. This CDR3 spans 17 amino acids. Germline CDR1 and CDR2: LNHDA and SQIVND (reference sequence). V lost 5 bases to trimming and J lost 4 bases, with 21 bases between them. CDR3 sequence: CASSAEPGVVGNQPQHF. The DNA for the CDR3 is TGTGCCAGTAGTGCAGAACCCGGGGTTGTGGGGAATCAGCCCCAGCATTTT.

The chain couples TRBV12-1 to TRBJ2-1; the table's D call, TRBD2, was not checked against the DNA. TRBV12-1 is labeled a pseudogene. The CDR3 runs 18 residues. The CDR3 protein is CASCFAGGGRAVVDEQFF. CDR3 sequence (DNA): TGTGCCAGCTGCTTTGCGGGGGGCGGGAGGGCCGTGGTGGATGAGCAGTTCTTC.

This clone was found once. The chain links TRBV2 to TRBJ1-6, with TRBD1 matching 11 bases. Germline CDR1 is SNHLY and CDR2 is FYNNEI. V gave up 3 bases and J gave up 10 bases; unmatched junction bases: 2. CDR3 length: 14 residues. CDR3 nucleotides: TGTGCCAGCAGTGACTGGACAGGGGGCTCACCCCTCCACTTT. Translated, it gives CASSDWTGGSPLHF.

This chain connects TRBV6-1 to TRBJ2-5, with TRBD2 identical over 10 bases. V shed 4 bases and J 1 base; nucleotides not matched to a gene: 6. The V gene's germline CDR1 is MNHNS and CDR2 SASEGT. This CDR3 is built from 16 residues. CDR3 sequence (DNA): TGTGCCAGCAGTGGTGGGACTAGCGCTATCCAAGAGACCCAGTACTTC. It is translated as CASSGGTSAIQETQYF.

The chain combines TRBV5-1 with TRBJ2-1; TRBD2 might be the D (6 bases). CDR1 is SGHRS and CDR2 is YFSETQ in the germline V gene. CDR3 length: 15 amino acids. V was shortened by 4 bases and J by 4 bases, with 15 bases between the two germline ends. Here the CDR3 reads CASSISGTAYNEQFF. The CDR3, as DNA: TGCGCCAGCAGCATCTCCGGGACTGCTTACAATGAGCAGTTCTTC.

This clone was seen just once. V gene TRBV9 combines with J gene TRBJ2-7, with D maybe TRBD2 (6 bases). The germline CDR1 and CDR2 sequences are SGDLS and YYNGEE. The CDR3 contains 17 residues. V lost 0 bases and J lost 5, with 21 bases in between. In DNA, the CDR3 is TGTGCCAGCAGCGTAGAAGTTGGAGGGGCTCCGTGGAACGAGCAGTACTTC. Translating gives CASSVEVGGAPWNEQYF.

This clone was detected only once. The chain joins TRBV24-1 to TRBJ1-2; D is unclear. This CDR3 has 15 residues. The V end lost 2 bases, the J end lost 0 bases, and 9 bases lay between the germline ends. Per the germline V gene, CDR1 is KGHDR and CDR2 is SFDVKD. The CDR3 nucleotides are TGTGCCACCAGTGATTCGAGGGTTGCTAACTATGGCTACACCTTC. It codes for CATSDSRVANYGYTF.

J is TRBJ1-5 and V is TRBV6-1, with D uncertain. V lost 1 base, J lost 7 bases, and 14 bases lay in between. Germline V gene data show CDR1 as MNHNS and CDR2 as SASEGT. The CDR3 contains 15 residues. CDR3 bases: TGTGCCAGCAGTGAAGAAACGGGCCCCGGACAGCCCCAGCATTTT. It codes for CASSEETGPGQPQHF.

The chain's CDR3 is CASRSGANYGYTF. The CDR3 DNA sequence: TGTGCCAGCAGATCCGGAGCTAACTATGGCTACACCTTC. The chain has TRBV6-5 and TRBJ1-2; no clear D gene. The CDR3 sequence is 13 residues long. The ends were cut back, 6 bases at V and 0 bases at J, with 8 bases in the middle. Looked up from germline, CDR1 is MNHEY and CDR2 is SVGAGI.

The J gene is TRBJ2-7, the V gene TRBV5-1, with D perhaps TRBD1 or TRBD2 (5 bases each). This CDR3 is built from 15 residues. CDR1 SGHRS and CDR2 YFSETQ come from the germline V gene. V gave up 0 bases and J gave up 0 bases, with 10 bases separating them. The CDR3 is CASSLAAGTSYEQYF. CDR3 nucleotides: TGCGCCAGCAGCTTGGCGGCAGGGACCTCCTACGAGCAGTACTTC. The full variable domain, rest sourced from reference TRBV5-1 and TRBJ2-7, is KAGVTQTPRYLIKTRGQQVTLSCSPISGHRSVSWYQQTPGQGLQFLFEYFSETQRNKGNFPGRFSGRQFSNSRSEMNVSTLELGDSALYLCASSLAAGTSYEQYFGPGTRLTVT.